The 16 T cell receptor beta chains below were found in one sample sequenced in a study of blood T cell repertoires in COVID-19. Generated by immunoSEQ multiplex PCR, the TCRdb table keeps only in-frame clones and is missing some. The sample has about 100,000 clones; under 95% are singletons. The sequencing sample was made of peripheral blood. The receptors were sampled from a woman aged 25 to 39 with acute or convalescent COVID-19.

The V gene is TRBV6-7, the J gene TRBJ1-3; D may be TRBD1 (5 bases). TRBV6-7 falls under the ORF class, with uncertain function. The CDR3 runs 14 residues. Trimming left V 2 bases short and J 2 bases short, with 7 bases between. The DNA for the CDR3 is TGTGCCAGCAGTTACCCGGACACTGGAAACACCATATATTTT. This translates into CASSYPDTGNTIYF.

The chain joins TRBV12-3 or TRBV12-4 to TRBJ1-1, with a tentative D call TRBD1 (5 bases). With 4 bases removed from V and 5 bases from J, the gap between germline ends came to 11 bases. There are 13 residues in the CDR3. CDR3 DNA: TGTGCCAGCAGTTCCTCAGGGAGGACTGAAGCTTTCTTT. Protein: CASSSSGRTEAFF.

The CDR3 DNA reads TGCGCCAGCAGCCCAGGACAGACGATTAATAATTCACCCCTCCACTTT. Amino acids: CASSPGQTINNSPLHF. The chain links TRBV4-1 to TRBJ1-6, with a tentative D call TRBD1 (6 bases). CDR1 is MGHRA and CDR2 is YSYEKL in the germline V gene. This CDR3 comprises 16 residues. The V gene lost 4 bases and the J gene lost 5 bases, with 15 bases spanning the gap.

The chain is built from TRBV6-4 and TRBJ1-1, with 7 bases lining up with TRBD1. This CDR3 has 14 amino acids. Germline CDR1 is MRHNA and CDR2 is SNTAGT. The J segment lost 6 bases and the V segment lost 5 bases, leaving 9 bases of the junction unmatched. The CDR3 DNA reads TGTGCCAGCAGTCGAGACGACAGGGACGCTGAAGCTTTCTTT. It specifies CASSRDDRDAEAFF.

The chain joins TRBV4-3 to TRBJ2-3; maybe TRBD2 (6 bases). CDR3 length equals 17 residues. Trimming left V 0 bases short and J 8 bases short, with 21 bases between. Germline V gene sequence: CDR1 LGHNA, CDR2 YSLEER. The CDR3 reads CASSQELAWTTPPTQYF. The CDR3 coding sequence is TGCGCCAGCAGCCAAGAGCTCGCCTGGACTACCCCACCTACGCAGTATTTT.

The gene calls are TRBV5-1 and TRBJ1-1, with 9 positions matching TRBD1. The CDR3 is 13 amino acids. V shed 2 bases, J shed 10 bases, and the junction held 6 bases outside the gene matches. CDR1 and CDR2 from the germline V gene are SGHRS and YFSETQ. Here the CDR3 reads CASSFTGGSGAFF. The CDR3 coding sequence is TGCGCCAGCAGCTTCACAGGGGGCAGTGGAGCTTTCTTT.

The chain combines TRBV14 with TRBJ1-2; D is unresolved. The V gene's germline CDR1 is SGHDN and CDR2 FVKESK. The CDR3 spans 15 residues. The V end was cut by 0 bases, the J end by 4 bases, with 12 bases between. The CDR3 DNA reads as TGTGCCAGCAGCCAAGAAGCACTTCGTAGCTATGGCTACACCTTC. This codes for CASSQEALRSYGYTF. The full variable domain, completed using reference TRBV14 and TRBJ1-2, is EAGVTQFPSHSVIEKGQTVTLRCDPISGHDNLYWYRRVMGKEIKFLLHFVKESKQDESGMPNNRFLAERTGGTYSTLKVQPAELEDSGVYFCASSQEALRSYGYTFGSGTRLTVV.

The chain combines TRBV2 with TRBJ1-2, with 9 nucleotides matching TRBD1. The CDR3 has 14 amino acids. Unmatched junction bases numbered 5, after V lost 5 bases and J lost 4 bases. Germline CDR1 and CDR2: SNHLY and FYNNEI. This CDR3 reads CASSKDRGPYGYTF. The CDR3 coding sequence is TGTGCCAGCAGTAAGGACAGGGGCCCCTATGGCTACACCTTC. The full variable domain, completed using reference TRBV2 and TRBJ1-2, is EPEVTQTPSHQVTQMGQEVILRCVPISNHLYFYWYRQILGQKVEFLVSFYNNEISEKSEIFDDQFSVERPDGSNFTLKIRSTKLEDSAMYFCASSKDRGPYGYTFGSGTRLTVV.

The chain links TRBV28 to TRBJ1-2, with D hard to call. CDR3 length: 12 residues. CDR1 is MDHEN and CDR2 is SYDVKM in the germline V gene. Trimming shortened V by 6 bases and J by 4 bases, and 9 bases separated the two germline ends. The CDR3 DNA follows: TGTGCCAGCAGCCTAGGTTTCTATGGCTACACCTTC. This codes for CASSLGFYGYTF.

This rearrangement joins TRBV5-6 to TRBJ1-5; D is perhaps TRBD1 (5 bases). V lost 4 bases, J lost 7 bases, and 18 bases lay in between. Germline V gives CDR1 SGHDT, CDR2 YYEEEE. The CDR3 consists of 15 residues. CDR3 loop: CASSKWLGVEQPQHF. The CDR3 nucleotides read TGTGCCAGCAGCAAATGGCTAGGGGTTGAGCAGCCCCAGCATTTT.

This rearrangement joins TRBV11-2 to TRBJ2-5, with 7 bases identical to TRBD2. Germline V gene data show CDR1 as SGHAT and CDR2 as FQNNGV. V dropped 6 bases and J dropped 5; count of bases not matched to a gene: 9. There are 14 residues in the CDR3. Here the CDR3 reads CASRHSGRGETQYF. CDR3 nucleotides: TGTGCCAGCAGACATAGCGGGCGGGGGGAGACCCAGTACTTC.

The genes are TRBV7-6 and TRBJ1-4; the D gene is possibly TRBD1 (6 bases). The V and J ends lost 5 bases and 5 bases respectively, with 18 bases between them. CDR3 length: 16 residues. Germline assignment: CDR1 SGHVS and CDR2 FNYEAQ. CDR3 in amino acids: CASSPSGLGGNEKLFF. The DNA of the CDR3 is TGTGCCAGCAGCCCATCCGGTCTAGGGGGAAATGAAAAACTGTTTTTT. The variable domain in full, with the rest retrieved from reference TRBV7-6 and TRBJ1-4, is GAGVSQSPRYKVTKRGQDVALRCDPISGHVSLYWYRQALGQGPEFLTYFNYEAQQDKSGLPNDRFSAERPEGSISTLTIQRTEQRDSAMYRCASSPSGLGGNEKLFFGSGTQLSVL.

The chain carries TRBV5-1 and TRBJ1-6; D might be TRBD1 (6 bases). This CDR3 comprises 16 residues. Germline V gene data show CDR1 as SGHRS and CDR2 as YFSETQ. V lost 4 bases and J 8 bases, leaving 19 bases between the germline ends. CDR3 bases: TGCGCCAGCAGCCCGCACGGTACAGGGCCGGATTCACCCCTCCACTTT. The encoded protein is CASSPHGTGPDSPLHF.

This clone was seen a few times. The genes are TRBV25-1 and TRBJ1-1, with unresolved D. Germline V gives CDR1 MGHDK, CDR2 SYGVNS. Trimming shortened V by 3 bases and J by 5 bases, and 13 bases separated the two germline ends. This CDR3 contains 14 residues. The CDR3 loop is CASSDPQVLTEAFF. The CDR3 DNA reads as TGTGCCAGCAGTGATCCCCAGGTGTTGACTGAAGCTTTCTTT.

J is TRBJ1-1 and V is TRBV10-3; a possible D gene is TRBD1 (6 bases). V was pared by 10 bases and J by 1 base, with 13 bases between. The CDR3 contains 13 residues. From germline, CDR1 is ENHRY and CDR2 SYGVKD. The CDR3 DNA reads as TGTGCCACGACAGGCCTTTCGAACACTGAAGCTTTCTTT. Amino acid sequence: CATTGLSNTEAFF.

This sequence joins TRBV7-2 and TRBJ1-2, with TRBD1 identical over 12 bases. The CDR3 runs 15 residues. Germline CDR1 and CDR2: SGHTA and FQGNSA. V lost 3 bases, J lost 8 bases, and 7 bases stayed unmatched. CDR3 bases: TGTGCCAGCAGCTTCGACCCGGGACAGGGGGCCGGCTACACCTTC. Translation: CASSFDPGQGAGYTF.